Listed below are T cell receptor beta chains from one sample, sequenced in a study of T cell repertoires in cytomegalovirus infection. In TCRdb, the reads were re-called with MiXCR into one record per CDR3 protein. The table lists roughly 500,000 distinct CDR3 sequences, around 11% of them singletons. What was sequenced was PBMCs. The origin of the receptors is a human donor in good health (CMV status not recorded). Some clones in this sample may be carry-over from other donors' samples. Both conserved end residues are part of each CDR3. A D gene is named only where the DNA matches it firmly. Only part of the rows carry a size: once, few, many, or a class if the clone is expanded.

abundance,d_gene,j_gene,v_gene,CDR3nt,CDR3aa
few,TRBD2,TRBJ2-2,TRBV10-3,TGTGCCATCAGTGAAACTAGCGGGACCAACACCGGGGAGCTGTTTTTT,CAISETSGTNTGELFF
.,.,TRBJ1-6,TRBV20-1,TGCAGTGCTAGGGGCGGAAGGGGCTCCTATAATTCACCCCTCCACTTT,CSARGGRGSYNSPLHF
many,.,TRBJ2-3,TRBV7-2,TGTGCCAGCAGCTTTTTCAAGACAGATACGCAGTATTTT,CASSFFKTDTQYF
.,.,TRBJ2-2,TRBV20-1,TGCAGTGCTAGACCCCTCGGGGGTCGTCTAAACACCGGGGAGCTGTTTTTT,CSARPLGGRLNTGELFF
many,.,TRBJ2-3,TRBV4-1,TGCGCCAGCAGCCAAGCTAGAGGATCCGCCTTCACCCTTAGCACAGATACGCAGTATTTT,CASSQARGSAFTLSTDTQYF
many,TRBD2,TRBJ2-1,TRBV28,TGTGCCAGCAGTTCGGAGAGCGGGAGGGCCGGGTACAATGAGCAGTTCTTC,CASSSESGRAGYNEQFF
many,TRBD2,TRBJ2-1,TRBV5-1,TGCGCCAGCAGCTTGGGCCTAATACGACTAGCGGGCACAAATGAGCAGTTCTTC,CASSLGLIRLAGTNEQFF
.,.,TRBJ2-2,TRBV6-5,TGTGCCAGCACCAGCTACACCGGGGAGCTGTTTTTT,CASTSYTGELFF
many,.,TRBJ2-1,TRBV7-8,TGTGCCAGCAGATTAACAAGAAGTCTGGATGAGCAGTTCTTC,CASRLTRSLDEQFF
many,.,TRBJ2-1,TRBV29-1,TGCAGCGGATGTCCGGGACTCCTGTCCTACAATGAGCAGTTCTTC,CSGCPGLLSYNEQFF